This T cell receptor (beta chain) was profiled in a study of T cells in Graves' hyperthyroidism and ophthalmopathy. From RNA transcripts, TCR beta CDR3 regions were amplified. HTBI primers were the set used in a first-round RT-PCR of the TCR CDR3. TCRdb re-called the multiplex PCR reads through MiXCR, storing one row per CDR3 protein. Among under 400,000 distinct CDR3 sequences listed, 21% were seen once. Trimming stripped 0 bases from V and 8 bases from J, with 5 bases between. CDR3 size: 11 residues. Germline V gene lookup returns CDR1 DFQATT and CDR2 SNEGSKA (reference sequence). The sequence came from a woman aged 45 to 65 with Graves' hyperthyroidism. The J gene is TRBJ2-1, the V gene TRBV20-1; D unclear. Sequencing was carried out using blood. The CDR3, as DNA: TGCAGTGCTAGAGATCGGGATGAGCAGTTCTTC. This sequence encodes CSARDRDEQFF.